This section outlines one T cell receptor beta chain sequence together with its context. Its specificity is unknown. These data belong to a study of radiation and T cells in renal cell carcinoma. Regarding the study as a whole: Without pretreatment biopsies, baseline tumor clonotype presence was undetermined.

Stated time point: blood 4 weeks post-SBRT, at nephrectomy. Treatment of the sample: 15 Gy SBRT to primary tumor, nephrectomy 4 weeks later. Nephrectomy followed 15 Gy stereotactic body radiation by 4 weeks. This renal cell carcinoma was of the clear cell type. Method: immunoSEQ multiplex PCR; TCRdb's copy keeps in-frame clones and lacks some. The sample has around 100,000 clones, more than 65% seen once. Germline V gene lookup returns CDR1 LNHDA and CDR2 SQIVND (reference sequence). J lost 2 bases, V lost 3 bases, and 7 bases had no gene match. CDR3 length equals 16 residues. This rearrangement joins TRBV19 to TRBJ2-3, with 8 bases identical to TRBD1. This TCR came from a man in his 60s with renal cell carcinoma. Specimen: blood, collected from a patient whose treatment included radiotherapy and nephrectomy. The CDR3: CASSIGTGENTDTQYF. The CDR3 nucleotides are TGTGCCAGTAGTATCGGGACAGGTGAAAACACAGATACGCAGTATTTT.